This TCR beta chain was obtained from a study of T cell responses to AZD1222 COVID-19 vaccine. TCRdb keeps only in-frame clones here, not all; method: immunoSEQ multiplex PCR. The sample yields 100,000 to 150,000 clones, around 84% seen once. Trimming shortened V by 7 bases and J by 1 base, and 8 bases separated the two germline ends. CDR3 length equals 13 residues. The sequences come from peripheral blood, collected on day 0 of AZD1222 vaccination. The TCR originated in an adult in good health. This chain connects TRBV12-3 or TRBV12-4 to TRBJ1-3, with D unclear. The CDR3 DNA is TGTGCCAGCATGTCAAAATCTGGAAACACCATATATTTT. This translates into CASMSKSGNTIYF.